The rows below give T cell receptor beta chains drawn from one sample of a study of OX40 agonist ivuxolimab in advanced cancers. Sequencing used immunoSEQ multiplex PCR; TCRdb keeps in-frame clones, though not all of them. The table has around 40,000 clones, about 85% seen once; the top ten hold 2.5% to 3%. Here the sequenced sample was CD4+ or CD8+ T cells sorted from blood, taken in a trial of the OX40 agonist ivuxolimab. Every receptor here comes from an adult with an advanced solid tumor such as melanoma, head and neck, liver or kidney cancer. CDR3s include the opening cysteine and the closing phenylalanine or tryptophan. The order of the fields is D gene, V gene, J gene, clone size, CDR3 protein, CDR3 DNA. A D gene is named only where the DNA matches it firmly. Rows may omit the clone size; those that give it use once, few, many or a size class.

D gene: TRBD1; V gene: TRBV6-6; J gene: TRBJ2-1; clone size: NA; CDR3 protein: CASSYRDRGNNEQFF; CDR3 DNA: TGTGCCAGCAGTTATCGGGACAGGGGGAATAATGAGCAGTTCTTC
D gene: NA; V gene: TRBV6-5; J gene: TRBJ2-1; clone size: NA; CDR3 protein: CASSRGRGSYNEQFF; CDR3 DNA: TGTGCCAGCAGTCGGGGCAGGGGCTCCTACAATGAGCAGTTCTTC
D gene: NA; V gene: TRBV13; J gene: TRBJ1-6; clone size: NA; CDR3 protein: CASSQTTSPLHF; CDR3 DNA: TGTGCCAGCAGCCAAACTACATCGCCCCTCCACTTT
D gene: NA; V gene: TRBV29-1; J gene: TRBJ1-1; clone size: NA; CDR3 protein: CSVTRDTEAFF; CDR3 DNA: TGCAGCGTCACGAGGGACACTGAAGCTTTCTTT
D gene: NA; V gene: TRBV6-1; J gene: TRBJ2-1; clone size: medium-sized; CDR3 protein: CATLGGTALYNEQFF; CDR3 DNA: TGTGCCACCTTAGGGGGGACAGCCCTTTACAATGAGCAGTTCTTC
D gene: NA; V gene: TRBV27; J gene: TRBJ2-7; clone size: NA; CDR3 protein: CASRMPGAAYEQYF; CDR3 DNA: TGTGCCAGCAGAATGCCCGGGGCTGCCTACGAGCAGTACTTC
D gene: NA; V gene: TRBV6-1; J gene: TRBJ1-6; clone size: NA; CDR3 protein: CASSVSGNYNSPLHF; CDR3 DNA: TGTGCCAGCAGCGTTTCAGGGAACTATAATTCACCCCTCCACTTT
D gene: NA; V gene: TRBV4-1; J gene: TRBJ1-3; clone size: NA; CDR3 protein: CASSPSAREAGNTIYF; CDR3 DNA: TGCGCCAGCAGCCCGTCAGCCAGGGAAGCTGGAAACACCATATATTTT
D gene: NA; V gene: TRBV25-1; J gene: TRBJ2-1; clone size: NA; CDR3 protein: CASSEWLVNEQFF; CDR3 DNA: TGTGCCAGCAGTGAATGGCTAGTCAATGAGCAGTTCTTC
D gene: NA; V gene: TRBV7-9; J gene: TRBJ2-6; clone size: NA; CDR3 protein: CASSFFSGANVLTF; CDR3 DNA: TGTGCCAGCAGCTTTTTCTCTGGGGCCAACGTCCTGACTTTC
D gene: TRBD1; V gene: TRBV10-2; J gene: TRBJ1-4; clone size: NA; CDR3 protein: CASRTGEGFNEKLFF; CDR3 DNA: TGCGCCTCTCGGACAGGGGAGGGCTTTAATGAAAAACTGTTTTTT
D gene: NA; V gene: TRBV28; J gene: TRBJ2-7; clone size: NA; CDR3 protein: CAIQLVPYEQYF; CDR3 DNA: TGTGCCATCCAGCTAGTCCCCTACGAGCAGTACTTC
D gene: NA; V gene: TRBV2; J gene: TRBJ1-5; clone size: few; CDR3 protein: CASSEVEDTGQDPQHF; CDR3 DNA: TGTGCCAGCAGTGAAGTGGAGGACACCGGCCAGGATCCCCAGCATTTT
D gene: NA; V gene: TRBV25-1; J gene: TRBJ1-4; clone size: NA; CDR3 protein: CASSEPRGVNEKLFF; CDR3 DNA: TGTGCCAGCAGTGAACCCCGGGGCGTTAATGAAAAACTGTTTTTT
D gene: NA; V gene: TRBV5-6; J gene: TRBJ1-2; clone size: NA; CDR3 protein: CASSLEQGIFSYGYTF; CDR3 DNA: TGTGCCAGCAGCTTGGAGCAGGGCATCTTTAGCTATGGCTACACCTTC
D gene: NA; V gene: TRBV25-1; J gene: TRBJ1-4; clone size: NA; CDR3 protein: CASSADRVSNEKLFF; CDR3 DNA: TGTGCCAGCAGTGCCGACCGGGTTTCTAATGAAAAACTGTTTTTT
D gene: NA; V gene: TRBV19; J gene: TRBJ1-2; clone size: NA; CDR3 protein: CASREVDWAYGYTF; CDR3 DNA: TGTGCCAGTAGGGAGGTGGACTGGGCTTATGGCTACACCTTC
D gene: NA; V gene: TRBV11-3; J gene: TRBJ2-5; clone size: NA; CDR3 protein: CASSFGGEVAETQYF; CDR3 DNA: TGTGCCAGCAGCTTTGGGGGAGAAGTGGCAGAGACCCAGTACTTC
D gene: NA; V gene: TRBV4-3; J gene: TRBJ1-4; clone size: NA; CDR3 protein: CASSQATGLDEKLFF; CDR3 DNA: TGCGCCAGCAGCCAAGCCACAGGGTTGGATGAAAAACTGTTTTTT
D gene: NA; V gene: TRBV21-1; J gene: TRBJ1-4; clone size: once; CDR3 protein: CASSDESATNEKLFF; CDR3 DNA: TGTGCCAGCAGCGATGAGAGCGCAACTAATGAAAAACTGTTTTTT
D gene: TRBD2; V gene: TRBV6-1; J gene: TRBJ2-7; clone size: once; CDR3 protein: CASSGGLAGGYEQYF; CDR3 DNA: TGTGCCAGCAGTGGGGGACTAGCGGGAGGGTACGAGCAGTACTTC
D gene: TRBD2; V gene: TRBV19; J gene: TRBJ2-3; clone size: NA; CDR3 protein: CASRTSGIGDTQYF; CDR3 DNA: TGTGCCAGTAGGACTAGCGGGATCGGAGATACGCAGTATTTT
D gene: TRBD1; V gene: TRBV5-1; J gene: TRBJ2-3; clone size: once; CDR3 protein: CASSPGQGLQYF; CDR3 DNA: TGCGCCAGCAGCCCAGGACAGGGTCTCCAGTATTTT
D gene: NA; V gene: TRBV18; J gene: TRBJ1-6; clone size: NA; CDR3 protein: CASSPPVGSPLHF; CDR3 DNA: TGTGCCAGCTCACCACCGGTTGGCTCACCCCTCCACTTT
D gene: TRBD2; V gene: TRBV2; J gene: TRBJ2-2; clone size: once; CDR3 protein: CASRGLAGAGELFF; CDR3 DNA: TGTGCCAGCAGAGGACTAGCGGGAGCCGGGGAGCTGTTTTTT
D gene: NA; V gene: TRBV10-3; J gene: TRBJ2-1; clone size: NA; CDR3 protein: CAIAGSSNEQFF; CDR3 DNA: TGTGCCATCGCGGGGTCGTCCAATGAGCAGTTCTTC
D gene: NA; V gene: TRBV5-5; J gene: TRBJ2-7; clone size: NA; CDR3 protein: CASSLLWGLAYEQYF; CDR3 DNA: TGTGCCAGCAGCTTGTTATGGGGATTGGCCTACGAGCAGTACTTC
D gene: TRBD2; V gene: TRBV7-7; J gene: TRBJ2-5; clone size: once; CDR3 protein: CASSRGLAGETQYF; CDR3 DNA: TGTGCTAGCAGCAGAGGACTAGCGGGAGAGACCCAGTACTTC
D gene: NA; V gene: TRBV29-1; J gene: TRBJ1-2; clone size: NA; CDR3 protein: CSVESNRVGYTF; CDR3 DNA: TGCAGCGTTGAAAGCAACAGGGTTGGCTACACCTTC
D gene: TRBD2; V gene: TRBV2; J gene: TRBJ2-7; clone size: NA; CDR3 protein: CASSMTSGTSHEQYF; CDR3 DNA: TGTGCCAGCAGTATGACTAGCGGTACTTCCCACGAGCAGTACTTC
D gene: NA; V gene: TRBV7-3; J gene: TRBJ2-3; clone size: few; CDR3 protein: CASSPTTDTQYF; CDR3 DNA: TGTGCCAGCAGCCCAACAACAGATACGCAGTATTTT
D gene: TRBD1; V gene: TRBV4-2; J gene: TRBJ1-4; clone size: once; CDR3 protein: CASSHGQGRGEKLFF; CDR3 DNA: TGTGCCAGCAGCCACGGACAGGGCAGGGGGGAAAAACTGTTTTTT
D gene: NA; V gene: TRBV18; J gene: TRBJ2-1; clone size: NA; CDR3 protein: CASTSTGRGNEQFF; CDR3 DNA: TGTGCCAGCACATCGACAGGACGGGGCAATGAGCAGTTCTTC
D gene: NA; V gene: TRBV11-3; J gene: TRBJ2-2; clone size: NA; CDR3 protein: CASTLNTGELFF; CDR3 DNA: TGTGCCAGCACCCTTAACACCGGGGAGCTGTTTTTT
D gene: NA; V gene: TRBV28; J gene: TRBJ1-4; clone size: once; CDR3 protein: CASSASGVFGEKLFF; CDR3 DNA: TGTGCCAGCAGCGCCTCAGGGGTATTTGGGGAAAAACTGTTTTTT
D gene: NA; V gene: TRBV28; J gene: TRBJ1-2; clone size: NA; CDR3 protein: CASSLAGYGYTF; CDR3 DNA: TGTGCCAGCAGTTTAGCGGGGTATGGCTACACCTTC
D gene: NA; V gene: TRBV15; J gene: TRBJ2-2; clone size: NA; CDR3 protein: CATSRSRANTGELFF; CDR3 DNA: TGTGCCACCAGCAGGAGCCGGGCTAACACCGGGGAGCTGTTTTTT
D gene: NA; V gene: TRBV7-6; J gene: TRBJ2-2; clone size: medium-sized; CDR3 protein: CASSLTGPGELFF; CDR3 DNA: TGTGCCAGCAGCTTAACAGGTCCCGGGGAGCTGTTTTTT
D gene: NA; V gene: TRBV7-9; J gene: TRBJ2-7; clone size: NA; CDR3 protein: CASSLEGETYEQYF; CDR3 DNA: TGTGCCAGCAGCTTGGAGGGGGAAACCTACGAGCAGTACTTC
D gene: NA; V gene: TRBV2; J gene: TRBJ2-7; clone size: NA; CDR3 protein: CASSVGGYEQYF; CDR3 DNA: TGTGCCAGCAGCGTGGGGGGTTACGAGCAGTACTTC
D gene: TRBD1; V gene: TRBV18; J gene: TRBJ2-1; clone size: NA; CDR3 protein: CASSPLTGGMNEQFF; CDR3 DNA: TGTGCCAGCTCACCGTTGACAGGGGGTATGAATGAGCAGTTCTTC
D gene: NA; V gene: TRBV11-3; J gene: TRBJ2-2; clone size: NA; CDR3 protein: CASSLSGGIGELFF; CDR3 DNA: TGTGCCAGCAGCTTAAGTGGGGGAATCGGGGAGCTGTTTTTT
D gene: NA; V gene: TRBV28; J gene: TRBJ1-2; clone size: NA; CDR3 protein: CASTRVGLMDGYTF; CDR3 DNA: TGTGCCAGCACCAGGGTTGGGCTTATGGATGGCTACACCTTC
D gene: NA; V gene: TRBV7-9; J gene: TRBJ2-7; clone size: once; CDR3 protein: CASSSPTALEVSYEQYF; CDR3 DNA: TGTGCCAGCAGCTCACCCACAGCATTGGAAGTCTCCTACGAGCAGTACTTC
D gene: NA; V gene: TRBV11-2; J gene: TRBJ2-1; clone size: NA; CDR3 protein: CASTPSVYNEQFF; CDR3 DNA: TGTGCCAGCACCCCCTCGGTCTACAATGAGCAGTTCTTC
D gene: NA; V gene: TRBV11-3; J gene: TRBJ2-7; clone size: medium-sized; CDR3 protein: CASSLEERESPYF; CDR3 DNA: TGTGCCAGCAGCTTAGAAGAAAGGGAATCGCCGTACTTC
D gene: NA; V gene: TRBV7-9; J gene: TRBJ2-5; clone size: NA; CDR3 protein: CASSRAPSETQYF; CDR3 DNA: TGTGCCAGCAGCCGAGCCCCTTCGGAGACCCAGTACTTC
D gene: TRBD1; V gene: TRBV28; J gene: TRBJ1-2; clone size: NA; CDR3 protein: CASSFSGQGGVRGYTF; CDR3 DNA: TGTGCCAGCAGTTTTTCGGGACAGGGTGGGGTAAGAGGCTACACCTTC
D gene: TRBD2; V gene: TRBV15; J gene: TRBJ2-6; clone size: NA; CDR3 protein: CATSRDRGRADPGANVLTF; CDR3 DNA: TGTGCCACCAGCAGAGATCGGGGGAGGGCGGATCCCGGGGCCAACGTCCTGACTTTC
D gene: NA; V gene: TRBV10-3; J gene: TRBJ2-4; clone size: NA; CDR3 protein: CAISEQGRQNIQYF; CDR3 DNA: TGTGCCATCAGTGAACAGGGCCGGCAAAACATTCAGTACTTC
D gene: TRBD2; V gene: TRBV19; J gene: TRBJ2-2; clone size: few; CDR3 protein: CASSRTSGSWTGELFF; CDR3 DNA: TGTGCCAGTTCACGGACTAGCGGGAGTTGGACCGGGGAGCTGTTTTTT
D gene: TRBD1; V gene: TRBV6-5; J gene: TRBJ1-2; clone size: NA; CDR3 protein: CASSRDRAAGYTF; CDR3 DNA: TGTGCCAGCAGCCGGGACAGGGCCGCTGGCTACACCTTC
D gene: NA; V gene: TRBV10-3; J gene: TRBJ2-3; clone size: NA; CDR3 protein: CAIRLSGGTDTQYF; CDR3 DNA: TGTGCCATCCGCCTGTCAGGGGGCACAGATACGCAGTATTTT